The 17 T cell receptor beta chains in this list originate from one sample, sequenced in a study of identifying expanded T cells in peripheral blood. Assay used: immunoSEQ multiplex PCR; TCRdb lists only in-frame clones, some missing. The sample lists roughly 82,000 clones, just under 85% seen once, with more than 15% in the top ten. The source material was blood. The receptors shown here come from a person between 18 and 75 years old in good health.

CDR3 sequence: CATSGRQTGAVLTF. CDR3 sequence (DNA): TGTGCCACCAGCGGACGACAGACAGGGGCCGTCCTGACTTTC. The genes are TRBV15 and TRBJ2-6; 8 bases agree with TRBD1. Germline V gene sequence: CDR1 LNHNV, CDR2 YYDKDF (reference sequence). The CDR3 loop spans 14 amino acids. With 5 bases clipped from V and 12 bases from J, the junction kept 9 bases outside the gene matches.

CDR3 nucleotides: TGCGCCAGCAGCCAAGTGGCGGCAAGGAGGGGGACCTACGAGCAGTACTTC. Translating it yields CASSQVAARRGTYEQYF. This sequence joins TRBV4-1 and TRBJ2-7; D may be TRBD1 or TRBD2 (6 bases each). The CDR3 sequence is 17 residues long. V was trimmed by 1 base and J by 2 bases, leaving 18 bases between them. Germline values: CDR1 MGHRA, CDR2 YSYEKL.

The CDR3 DNA reads TGTGCCAGTGTAGGGAACACTGAAGCTTTCTTT. This gives the protein CASVGNTEAFF. The V call is TRBV28, the J call TRBJ1-1; no definite D call. Trimming shortened V by 9 bases and J by 1 base, and 6 bases separated the two germline ends. The CDR3 spans 11 residues. Germline CDR1 reads MDHEN; CDR2 reads SYDVKM.

The CDR3 DNA sequence: TGTGCCAGCAGCTACCGTTCGGGGGTCTTGAACACTGAAGCTTTCTTT. Translated: CASSYRSGVLNTEAFF. This chain joins TRBV13 and TRBJ1-1, with D maybe TRBD1 (5 bases). V was trimmed by 4 bases and J by 0 bases, leaving 15 bases between them. The CDR3 is made up of 16 amino acids. Germline CDR1 PRHDT, CDR2 FYEKMQ (reference sequence).

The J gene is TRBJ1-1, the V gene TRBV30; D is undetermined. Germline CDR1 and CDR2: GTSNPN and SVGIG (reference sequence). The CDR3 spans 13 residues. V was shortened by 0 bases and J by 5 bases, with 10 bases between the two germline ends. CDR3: CAWSVGSATEAFF. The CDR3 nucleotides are TGTGCCTGGAGTGTGGGCTCAGCTACTGAAGCTTTCTTT.

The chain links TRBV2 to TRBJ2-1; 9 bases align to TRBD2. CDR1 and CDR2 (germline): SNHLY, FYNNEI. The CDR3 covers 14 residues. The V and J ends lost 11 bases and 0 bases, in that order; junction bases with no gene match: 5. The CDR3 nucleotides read TGTGCCTCCGCGACTAGCGGCTCCTACAATGAGCAGTTCTTC. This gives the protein CASATSGSYNEQFF. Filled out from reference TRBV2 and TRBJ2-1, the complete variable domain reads EPEVTQTPSHQVTQMGQEVILRCVPISNHLYFYWYRQILGQKVEFLVSFYNNEISEKSEIFDDQFSVERPDGSNFTLKIRSTKLEDSAMYFCASATSGSYNEQFFGPGTRLTVL.

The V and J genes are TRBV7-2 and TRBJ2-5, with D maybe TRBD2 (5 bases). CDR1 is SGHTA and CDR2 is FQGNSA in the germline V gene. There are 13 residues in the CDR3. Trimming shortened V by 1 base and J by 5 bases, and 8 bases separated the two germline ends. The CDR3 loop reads CASSLGRGETQYF. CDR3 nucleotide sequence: TGTGCCAGCAGCTTAGGTAGAGGGGAGACCCAGTACTTC. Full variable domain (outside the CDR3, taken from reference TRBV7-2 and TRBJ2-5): GAGVSQSPSNKVTEKGKDVELRCDPISGHTALYWYRQSLGQGLEFLIYFQGNSAPDKSGLPSDRFSAERTGGSVSTLTIQRTQQEDSAVYLCASSLGRGETQYFGPGTRLLVL.

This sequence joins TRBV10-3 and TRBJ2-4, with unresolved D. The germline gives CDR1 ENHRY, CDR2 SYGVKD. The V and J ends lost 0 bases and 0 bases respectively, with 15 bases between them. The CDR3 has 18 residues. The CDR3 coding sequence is TGTGCCATCAGTGAGTCGGGCACTCGCGCTCTAGCCAAAAACATTCAGTACTTC. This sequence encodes CAISESGTRALAKNIQYF.

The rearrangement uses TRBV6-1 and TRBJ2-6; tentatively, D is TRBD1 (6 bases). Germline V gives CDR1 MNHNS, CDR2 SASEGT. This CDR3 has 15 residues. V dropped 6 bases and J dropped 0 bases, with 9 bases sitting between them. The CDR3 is CASSGTHSGANVLTF. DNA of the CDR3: TGTGCCAGCAGCGGGACACACTCTGGGGCCAACGTCCTGACTTTC.

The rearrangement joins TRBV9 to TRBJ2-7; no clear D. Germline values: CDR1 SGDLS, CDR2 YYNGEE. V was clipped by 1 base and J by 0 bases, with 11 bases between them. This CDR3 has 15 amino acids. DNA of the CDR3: TGTGCCAGCAGCGTACTTTCCGGGCCCTCCTACGAGCAGTACTTC. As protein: CASSVLSGPSYEQYF.

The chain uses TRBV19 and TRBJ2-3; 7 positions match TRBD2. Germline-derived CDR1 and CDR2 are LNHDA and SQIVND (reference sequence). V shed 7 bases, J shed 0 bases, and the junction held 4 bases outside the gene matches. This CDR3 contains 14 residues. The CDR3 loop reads CASNPSGSTDTQYF. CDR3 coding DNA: TGTGCCAGTAACCCTAGCGGAAGCACAGATACGCAGTATTTT.

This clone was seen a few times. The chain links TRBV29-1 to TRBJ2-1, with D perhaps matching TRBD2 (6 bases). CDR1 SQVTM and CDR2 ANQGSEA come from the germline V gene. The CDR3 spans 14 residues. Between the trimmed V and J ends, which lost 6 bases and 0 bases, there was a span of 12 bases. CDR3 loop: CSVVSGSSYNEQFF. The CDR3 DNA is TGCAGCGTCGTTAGCGGCAGCTCCTACAATGAGCAGTTCTTC.

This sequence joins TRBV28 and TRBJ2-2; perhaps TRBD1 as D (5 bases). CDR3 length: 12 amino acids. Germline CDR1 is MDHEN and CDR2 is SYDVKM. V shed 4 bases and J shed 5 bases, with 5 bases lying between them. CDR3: CASSSGTGELFF. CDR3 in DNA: TGTGCCAGCAGTTCAGGGACCGGGGAGCTGTTTTTT.

The CDR3 reads CASSGTQRGDTQYF. CDR3 nucleotides: TGTGCCAGCAGCGGAACACAGAGGGGAGATACGCAGTATTTT. The rearrangement links TRBV5-4 to TRBJ2-3, with D possibly being TRBD1 or TRBD2 (5 bases each). V lost 4 bases and J lost 5, with 14 bases in between. Germline CDR1 and CDR2: SGHNT and YYREEE (reference sequence). The CDR3 sequence is 14 residues long.

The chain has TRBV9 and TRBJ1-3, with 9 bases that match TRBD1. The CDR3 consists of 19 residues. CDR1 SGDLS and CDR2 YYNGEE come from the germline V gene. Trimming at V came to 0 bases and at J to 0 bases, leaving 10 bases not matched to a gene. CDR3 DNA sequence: TGTGCCAGCAGCGTAGCTACGGGGACAGGGAGAGTCTCTGGAAACACCATATATTTT. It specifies CASSVATGTGRVSGNTIYF.

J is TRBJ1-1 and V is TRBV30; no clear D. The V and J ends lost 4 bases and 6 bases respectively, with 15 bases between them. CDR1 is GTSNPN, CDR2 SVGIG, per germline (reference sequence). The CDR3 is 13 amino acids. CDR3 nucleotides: TGTGCCTGGATGGCAGGCGAAATGGCTGAAGCTTTCTTT. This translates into CAWMAGEMAEAFF.

CDR3 protein: CASSLGGRAEKLFF. The CDR3 nucleotides are TGTGCCAGCAGCTTAGGGGGCAGGGCCGAAAAACTGTTTTTT. The chain joins TRBV13 to TRBJ1-4, with a possible D match to TRBD1 (5 bases). The CDR3 is 14 residues long. Germline CDR1 and CDR2: PRHDT and FYEKMQ (reference sequence). V shed 0 bases and J shed 8 bases, with 10 bases lying between them.